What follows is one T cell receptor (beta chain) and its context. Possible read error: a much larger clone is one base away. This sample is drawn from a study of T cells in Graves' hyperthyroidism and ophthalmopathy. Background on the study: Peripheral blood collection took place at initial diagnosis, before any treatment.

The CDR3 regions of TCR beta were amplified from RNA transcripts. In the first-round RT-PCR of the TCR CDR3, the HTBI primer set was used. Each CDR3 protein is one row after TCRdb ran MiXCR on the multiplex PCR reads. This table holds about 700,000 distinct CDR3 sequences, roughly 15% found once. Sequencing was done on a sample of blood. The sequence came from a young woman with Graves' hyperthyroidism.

CDR3 residues: CASGPPDRVGANVLTF. CDR3 nucleotides: TGTGCCAGCGGCCCGCCGGACAGGGTTGGGGCCAACGTCCTGACTTTC. The chain uses TRBV2 and TRBJ2-6; 8 bases match TRBD1. CDR3 length: 16 residues. Trimming took 8 bases from V and 3 from J; bases not matched to a gene: 9. Germline CDR1 reads SNHLY; CDR2 reads FYNNEI.